This TCR beta chain is from a study of shared clonotypes between healthy human individuals (dated by TCRdb to the early 2020s). Regarding the complete study: Three men and a couple of women, aged 18 to 49 years, made up the cohort. For each donor, CD4 naive and CD4 memory were each run on three plates, CD8 naive on two plates, and CD8 memory on one plate. Blood TCR repertoires of about five healthy adults were deeply sequenced to estimate repertoire size and the extent of clonotype sharing between individuals. To increase sequencing depth and limit assay-specific biases, TCR repertoire library preparation and sequencing were carried out by different laboratories using diverse techniques. Leukapheresis yielded between about 0.9 and 10 billion PBMCs per donor. Results and caveats for the whole study, not just this receptor: Naive subsets generally had larger estimated clonotype richness than memory subsets. Even with the large sequencing depth, rarefaction of the sorted-subset datasets indicated that sequencing was incomplete. Pairwise subsampling indicated that sequencing depth was expected to affect the degree of clonotype sharing among donors. Sampling was limited to blood, and TCR repertoires in tissue likely differ from TCR repertoires in blood. The small number of donors limited the genetic and exposure-history diversity represented. Compared with non-shared clonotypes, clonotypes shared by all four sorted-subset donors had higher generation probabilities. Across a few donors, 5% to 6% of naive CD4, 3.5% of naive CD8, about 2.3% of memory CD4, and 0.4% of memory CD8 clonotypes were shared.

The CDR3 measures 16 amino acids from cysteine to phenylalanine. Only the CDR3 part of the read is kept: 48 bases, read in frame from the first base. The trim is 0 bases for V and 0 bases for J, with a gap of 9 bases between the germline ends. CDR1 is given as MGHRA and CDR2 as YSYEKL, both from the germline V gene. Concerning this clone: There is no known antigen for this receptor. Base qualities are not recorded, but no much larger clone differs from it by a single base.

TCR CDR3 regions were amplified from genomic DNA by multiplex PCR using the deep immunoSEQ assay. Genomic DNA extracted from each cell subset was distributed evenly over all wells of several immunoSEQ 96-well plates, and each plate served as one replicate. For sorted subsets, roughly 190 ng of genomic DNA, equivalent to some 30,000 T cell genomes, went into each replicate PCR. Purified libraries were measured with a Qubit 3.0 fluorometer, size-checked on a Bioanalyzer 2100, and measured again with the KAPA Library Quantification kit. Every immunoSEQ 96-well plate was sequenced on a dedicated single-read 150-cycle Illumina NextSeq 550 flow cell. In the source study's methods: Because only junctional sequences without quality scores were contained in the immunoSEQ output, filtering matching that applied to full-length reads could not be performed. Sequences were annotated with PyIR, a Python wrapper for IgBLAST v1.9, and V/J genes and CDR3 were assigned using IMGT germline references. Reads were removed for weak V/J assignments (E-value above 1e-6), missing CDR3, stop codons, out-of-frame junctions, or ambiguous translated residues. A V3J clonotype was defined by an identical inferred V gene, J gene, and CDR3 amino acid sequence. Percentage overlap between repertoires was calculated by dividing the number of shared unique clonotypes by the size of the smaller repertoire. Richness of each repertoire was evaluated using RTK rarefaction, the Chao1 estimator, and Recon v2.1 estimates of unobserved clonotypes. OLGA was used to compute generation probabilities for all TCRbeta clonotypes that the gDNA method yielded from several donors. TCRdb took this table from immuneACCESS and kept in-frame rearrangements with V and J called. Such tables lack part of the clones; where checked against another copy, unresolved V genes explain under half of the gap, and the rest is unexplained. V and J calls and clone size are those listed in that table; D and trimming were worked out from the DNA. The sample table lists 2 million to 2.5 million clones, 85% to 95% of them with a count of one. The ten largest clonotypes hold roughly 0.13% of the sample.

Donors were healthy HIV-negative adults with no recently reported acute infections or vaccinations. Every donor was a Caucasian adult living in Nashville, Tennessee, USA. CD4+ T cells were enriched by magnetic negative selection; naive cells were then positively selected on CD45RA, and the negative fraction formed the memory subset. Blood was obtained by leukapheresis, after which PBMCs were separated by Ficoll-Histopaque density gradient centrifugation and cryopreserved in liquid nitrogen vapor phase. Analytical flow cytometry was used to check the purity and quantity of every magnetically sorted T cell population. Genomic DNA was isolated from every sorted fraction and measured by UV absorbance on a Nanodrop 2000c.

The source of this sequence is a man aged 18 to 35 in good health. Sequencing was done on a sample of naive CD4+ T cells sorted from blood. This specimen's cell subset or site label, interpreted: CD45RA+ positively selected. The chain employs TRBV4-1 and TRBJ1-3, and possibly TRBD1, on 5 matching bases. CDR3 region: CASSQDPGTSGNTIYF. The DNA reads TGCGCCAGCAGCCAAGACCCCGGGACCTCTGGAAACACCATATATTTT.